This T cell receptor (beta chain) was sequenced for a study of blood T cells in healthy people across ages (dated by TCRdb to between 2015 and 2016). Context from the whole study: In model experiments, roughly one uniquely barcoded TCR beta cDNA molecule per two T cells was captured by template switching. Two additional independent replicas of 1 million unique cDNA reads from the same blood draw were analyzed for two donors (one aged 18 to 29 and one aged 80 or older). Age-related changes in TCR beta repertoire diversity were measured in the study by deep sequencing normalized with unique cDNA molecular identifiers. Donors were grouped into four age groups: young (average approximately 15 years), middle-aged (39), aged (about 60) and long-lived (just over 80). The research as a whole found: Observed TCR beta diversity correlated strongly with the percentage of naive T cells measured by flow cytometry. Compared with the aged group, more naive CD4+ T cells, fewer expanded clones and increased TCR diversity were shown by the long-lived group, suggesting age selection. Donor CMV infection status was unknown, potentially confounding age-related changes in expanded clonotypes. As age increased, observed TCR beta diversity per million T cells dropped in a roughly linear way, and a significant reduction was already evident by age 40. Since profiling was done on bulk unsorted PBMCs, naive and antigen-experienced compartments could not be conclusively compared. Estimates of total diversity based on one million sequenced T cells were regarded as lower bounds and as underestimates.

The protocol used for the library was 5' RACE. The data were produced on an Illumina HiSeq 2500. A second PCR of roughly 7 to 11 cycles was performed with a sample-barcoded 5' primer and a J-beta primer mix. A template-switch 5' adaptor carrying 12 random nucleotides introduced a unique molecular identifier onto each TCR beta cDNA molecule. At least 2.5 million CDR3-containing paired-end reads were obtained from each sample. First-strand cDNA was synthesized from all RNA with the Mint cDNA synthesis kit, primed by a TRBC-specific oligonucleotide. Following uracil-DNA glycosylase treatment, all cDNA underwent a first 18-cycle PCR with the universal primers M1SS and BC2_uni_R. In the original analysis: Normalization of each sample was performed by random selection of 1 million high-quality reads, each carrying a distinct molecular identifier. Reads with shared molecular identifiers were discarded instead of being binned into consensus sequences. MiTCR, run with a Q25 quality threshold and the strictest error-elimination algorithm, handled CDR3 identification, clonotype clustering and error correction. A nonparametric unseen species model using Euler transformation provided a lower-bound estimate of total TCR beta diversity. The public reads were run again by TCRdb, first through fastp at Q25 and then through MiXCR, and only productive beta chains were kept. Every CDR3 protein is listed once, alongside the most common genes and DNA of its rows. These V and J calls rely on TCRdb rather than the paper's analysis. The sample table shows roughly 500,000 distinct CDR3 sequences, and approximately 25% are seen once. The ten largest clonotypes hold less than 9% of the sample.

The germline V gene encodes CDR1 MDHEN and CDR2 SYDVKM. The CDR3, from cysteine to phenylalanine, totals 15 residues. The retained sequence is limited to the CDR3, 45 bases, with the frame set at the first base. V is clipped by 8 bases and J by 0 bases, and the sequence between their germline boundaries is 14 bases long. The 40 or so donors, aged roughly 6 to 100 years, were systemically healthy Caucasian individuals from Russia. Around 10 milliliters of peripheral blood were collected from each donor into EDTA-treated Vacutainer tubes. Ficoll-Paque density-gradient centrifugation was used to isolate PBMCs, with at least 6.5 million obtained per sample. Total RNA was extracted from PBMCs with Trizol reagent, with at least 6 micrograms obtained per sample. The percentages of naive CD45RAhigh/CD27high T cells were determined by flow cytometry on a PBMC aliquot from every donor. This clonotype was seen a few times. No antigen is known for it. No base quality values were provided; no much bigger clone lies one nucleotide off.

A further study also used this sample, focusing on T cells of mothers and their children. The second investigation adds: Nine systemically healthy Caucasian individuals, comprising three mothers and their six children, were included as donors. cDNA synthesis used all of the extracted RNA, with roughly 1.5 ug of RNA in each 15 ul reaction. In the second PCR, the M1S primer added sample barcodes and 2-4 random nucleotides. Each mother yielded over 8.5 million TCR beta CDR3 reads and each child roughly 3.1 million reads. Thymic selection similarly shapes TCR recombination output in related and unrelated pairs, with minor effect from inherited differences. Normalized repertoire overlap was always slightly but never significantly higher in related than unrelated mother-child pairs. With a sensitivity of about 100 clones per million clonotypes, no persistent microchimeric T cell clones were detected. The study used deep NGS to compare TCR beta repertoires of mothers and children, seeking features distinguishing related mother-child pairs from unrelated individuals. Mothers averaged about 37 +/- 4 years of age and children averaged roughly 12 +/- 4 years. Libraries were sequenced on Illumina HiSeq 2000 with 100+100 nt paired-end reads after adapter ligation with NEBNext reagents. To prevent cross-contamination, the mother and child libraries were prepared a month apart and were sequenced in separate runs. Each donor had between about 450,000 and 2,300,000 distinct TCR beta clonotypes identified. Naive TCR beta clonotypes were estimated from low-frequency clonotypes matched to each donor's FACS-determined naive share, without sorting.

The sequenced sample was blood. The chain links TRBV28 with TRBJ1-3; the D gene is perhaps TRBD1, from 6 matching bases. The clonotype comes from a boy aged 10-17 years in good health. The CDR3 reads as follows: CASARTVLSGNTIYF. Here is the DNA: TGTGCCAGCGCGAGGACAGTTCTCTCTGGAAACACCATATATTTT.